Below, 22 T cell receptor beta chains from the same sample are listed, as sequenced in a study of T-cell reconstitution after alpha-beta-depleted transplantation in children. TCRbeta library construction was performed incorporating unique molecular identifiers. TCRdb reprocessed the PCR reads with MiXCR, giving one entry per CDR3 protein. The sample lists about 260,000 distinct CDR3 sequences, under 9.5% seen once, with just under 6.5% in the top ten. The sample in question was PBMCs, mostly from graft donor cells, obtained 180 days after TCRalphabeta/CD19-depleted stem cell transplant. The receptor set was obtained from a male patient younger than 18 who had a stem cell transplant for acute lymphoblastic leukemia, so the T cells may come from the graft donor.

In this sample, this clonotype turned up many times. The rearrangement links TRBV7-6 to TRBJ2-7; D may match TRBD1 or TRBD2 (6 bases each). The germline CDR1 and CDR2 sequences are SGHVS and FNYEAQ. This CDR3 has 13 amino acids. The V gene lost 2 bases and the J gene lost 7 bases, with 12 bases spanning the gap. CDR3 sequence: CASSLTGAREQYF. As DNA, the CDR3 is TGTGCCAGCAGCTTAACGGGGGCGCGGGAGCAGTACTTC.

The table lists this clonotype with many counts. The CDR3 loop is CATANPGRIEKLFF. The DNA of the CDR3 is TGTGCCACCGCGAATCCTGGACGGATTGAAAAACTGTTTTTT. The chain carries TRBV10-3 and TRBJ1-4; D ambiguous. The germline V and J ends were trimmed by 10 bases and 7 bases, with 19 bases remaining between them. Germline V lookup: CDR1 ENHRY, CDR2 SYGVKD. This CDR3 comprises 14 residues.

This clonotype was counted many times. The chain uses TRBV12-3 or TRBV12-4 and TRBJ2-5; D is ambiguous. V was pared by 4 bases and J by 2 bases, with 8 bases between. This CDR3 comprises 13 residues. DNA of the CDR3: TGTGCCAGCAGTTCTAGGGCTCAAGAGACCCAGTACTTC. Protein product: CASSSRAQETQYF.

This clonotype has a count of ten or more. The chain couples TRBV2 to TRBJ2-2, with a possible D match to TRBD1 (5 bases). CDR1 is SNHLY, CDR2 FYNNEI, per germline. Trimming pared 6 bases from V and 10 bases from J, leaving 18 bases between. This CDR3 is 14 amino acids long. CDR3 residues: CASSRVTGMEELFF. The CDR3 coding sequence is TGTGCCAGCAGCCGGGTAACAGGAATGGAGGAGCTGTTTTTT.

This clonotype was recorded at least ten times. The chain links TRBV20-1 to TRBJ2-7, with D possibly being TRBD2 (5 bases). CDR1 is DFQATT, CDR2 SNEGSKA, per germline (reference sequence). The V end lost 5 bases, the J end lost 7 bases, and 15 bases lay between the germline ends. This CDR3 comprises 12 residues. The chain's CDR3 is CSAGPSGWEQYF. CDR3 nucleotide sequence: TGCAGTGCTGGGCCCTCGGGATGGGAGCAGTACTTC.

This clonotype was observed many times. V and J are TRBV6-5 and TRBJ1-5; TRBD1 aligns across 9 bases. Germline V gene data show CDR1 as MNHEY and CDR2 as SVGAGI. With 5 bases clipped from V and 3 bases from J, the junction kept 14 bases outside the gene matches. The CDR3 totals 18 residues. This CDR3 reads CASSLITPGQGFNQPQHF. In DNA, the CDR3 is TGTGCCAGCAGTCTTATAACCCCGGGACAGGGTTTCAATCAGCCCCAGCATTTT.

The chain joins TRBV9 to TRBJ2-2; 12 nucleotides match TRBD2. Germline CDR1 and CDR2: SGDLS and YYNGEE. CDR3 size: 18 residues. The ends lost 1 base at V and 1 base at J; junction bases unmatched: 5. The CDR3 DNA follows: TGTGCCAGCAGCGTACTAGCGGGGGGGCGCCTGAACACCGGGGAGCTGTTTTTT. Translation: CASSVLAGGRLNTGELFF.

This clonotype has ten or more counts. The genes are TRBV29-1 and TRBJ2-5; D perhaps matches TRBD2 (6 bases). Germline V gene lookup returns CDR1 SQVTM and CDR2 ANQGSEA. CDR3 length: 14 residues. V was shortened by 6 bases and J by 7 bases, with 21 bases between the two germline ends. The CDR3 protein is CSVAGLSGGGTQYF. The CDR3 bases are TGCAGCGTGGCCGGGCTTAGTGGGGGAGGGACCCAGTACTTC.

In this sample, this clonotype turned up many times. The CDR3 region is CASNFWNTEAFF. The CDR3 region has the DNA TGTGCCAGCAATTTCTGGAACACTGAAGCTTTCTTT. This chain connects TRBV28 to TRBJ1-1; D is ambiguous. CDR3 size: 12 residues. The V and J ends lost 7 bases and 1 base respectively, with 7 bases between them. CDR1 and CDR2 from the germline V gene are MDHEN and SYDVKM.

This clonotype has a count of ten or more. The J gene is TRBJ1-6, the V gene TRBV6-1; D not certain. Looked up from germline, CDR1 is MNHNS and CDR2 is SASEGT. This CDR3 is 15 amino acids long. Trimming removed 6 bases from V and 8 bases from J, with 17 bases in between. The CDR3 DNA reads TGTGCCAGCAGGAGAGGCCGCACCACATATTCACCCCTCCACTTT. This translates into CASRRGRTTYSPLHF.

This clonotype has a count of ten or more. This chain's CDR3 is CASSALLAGGPDTQYF. CDR3 sequence (DNA): TGTGCCAGCAGTGCGTTACTAGCGGGGGGGCCCGATACGCAGTATTTT. This sequence joins TRBV27 and TRBJ2-3; TRBD2 agrees at 13 bases. CDR1 is MNHEY, CDR2 SMNVEV, per germline (reference sequence). The V gene end was trimmed by 5 bases and the J gene end by 6 bases; junction bases not matched to a gene: 8. This CDR3 contains 16 residues.

In its sample, this clonotype was seen many times. CDR3 sequence reads: CSARKPNSNQPQHF. Written as DNA, the CDR3 is TGCAGTGCTAGAAAGCCAAATAGCAATCAGCCCCAGCATTTT. The rearrangement links TRBV20-1 to TRBJ1-5; D uncertain. CDR1 is DFQATT, CDR2 SNEGSKA, per germline (reference sequence). Trimming pared 2 bases from V and 0 bases from J, leaving 8 bases between. The CDR3 consists of 14 residues.

In this sample, this clonotype turned up many times. V usage is TRBV7-2 and J usage is TRBJ2-2; D call uncertain. The CDR3 extends over 17 amino acids. V was shortened by 2 bases and J by 0 bases, with 13 bases between the two germline ends. Per germline, CDR1 SGHTA and CDR2 FQGNSA. The CDR3 coding sequence is TGTGCCAGCAGCTTATCCCGTAGCACTGCGAACACCGGGGAGCTGTTTTTT. Its protein is CASSLSRSTANTGELFF. Together with reference TRBV7-2 and TRBJ2-2, the CDR3 gives the full variable domain: GAGVSQSPSNKVTEKGKDVELRCDPISGHTALYWYRQSLGQGLEFLIYFQGNSAPDKSGLPSDRFSAERTGGSVSTLTIQRTQQEDSAVYLCASSLSRSTANTGELFFGEGSRLTVL.

This clonotype has a single count. V usage is TRBV30 and J usage is TRBJ2-1; no definite D call. Germline V lookup: CDR1 GTSNPN, CDR2 SVGIG (reference sequence). This CDR3 has 18 residues. The V end was cut by 6 bases, the J end by 1 base, with 25 bases between. This CDR3 reads CACCQQERVSRSYNEQFF. CDR3 nucleotides: TGTGCCTGCTGCCAACAAGAACGGGTCAGTAGGTCCTACAATGAGCAGTTCTTC. The full variable domain, with the rest looked up from reference TRBV30 and TRBJ2-1, is SQTIHQWPATLVQPVGSPLSLECTVEGTSNPNLYWYRQAAGRGLQLLFYSVGIGQISSEVPQNLSASRPQDRQFILSSKKLLLSDSGFYLCACCQQERVSRSYNEQFFGPGTRLTVL.

This clonotype was found many times. V usage is TRBV6-2 or TRBV6-3 and J usage is TRBJ2-1, with D perhaps matching TRBD2 (6 bases). This CDR3 spans 16 amino acids. V lost 2 bases, J lost 2 bases, and 13 bases lay in between. Germline-derived CDR1 and CDR2 are MNHEY and SVGEGT. The chain's CDR3 is CASSYAQGGAYNEQFF. CDR3 DNA: TGTGCCAGCAGTTACGCTCAGGGAGGAGCCTACAATGAGCAGTTCTTC.

This clonotype has ten or more counts. The genes are TRBV9 and TRBJ2-1, with 8 positions matching TRBD2. J gave up 8 bases and V 4 bases, and 5 bases lay outside the gene matches. Germline CDR1 SGDLS, CDR2 YYNGEE. This CDR3 contains 13 residues. CDR3 sequence (DNA): TGTGCCAGCAGCCAAAGCGGGAGCGATGAGCAGTTCTTC. Encoded protein: CASSQSGSDEQFF.

This clonotype was counted many times. The V call is TRBV3-1, the J call TRBJ2-1, with D uncertain. The CDR3 runs to 14 residues. Germline assignment: CDR1 LGHDT and CDR2 YNNKEL (reference sequence). Trimming shortened V by 0 bases and J by 6 bases, and 9 bases separated the two germline ends. CDR3 region: CASSQEPSRNEQFF. CDR3 bases: TGTGCCAGCAGCCAAGAGCCATCACGCAATGAGCAGTTCTTC.

This clonotype was counted ten times or more. CDR3 nucleotide sequence: TGTGCCAGCAGCTTAATACCAAGCAATGAGCAGTTCTTC. Translating gives CASSLIPSNEQFF. This chain uses TRBV7-9 with TRBJ2-1; no clear D gene. Trimming removed 2 bases from V and 6 bases from J, with 8 bases in between. The CDR3 loop spans 13 amino acids. Germline values: CDR1 SEHNR, CDR2 FQNEAQ (reference sequence).

The table lists this clonotype with a count of one. The chain carries TRBV7-9 and TRBJ2-1; D is unclear. V dropped 4 bases and J dropped 6 bases, with 13 bases sitting between them. The CDR3 spans 14 residues. Per the germline V gene, CDR1 is SEHNR and CDR2 is FQNEAQ (reference sequence). The CDR3 region has the DNA TGTGCCAGCAGCTGCGCCTTCCTCTGCAATGAGCAGTTCTTC. This sequence encodes CASSCAFLCNEQFF.

This clonotype was seen at least ten times. The gene calls are TRBV29-1 and TRBJ2-3; D unclear. This CDR3 comprises 13 residues. Trimming took 1 base from V and 4 from J, leaving 9 bases between them. The germline CDR1 and CDR2 sequences are SQVTM and ANQGSEA. The CDR3 reads CSVEVGLADTQYF. The CDR3 DNA reads TGCAGCGTTGAAGTAGGGCTAGCAGATACGCAGTATTTT.

This clonotype appeared a few times. The gene calls are TRBV20-1 and TRBJ1-4, with 11 nucleotides matching TRBD1. J gave up 0 bases and V 4 bases, and 7 bases lay outside the gene matches. The CDR3 spans 17 residues. Germline-derived CDR1 and CDR2 are DFQATT and SNEGSKA (reference sequence). The CDR3 is CSATGQGAEATNEKLFF. The CDR3 nucleotides are TGCAGTGCTACCGGACAGGGGGCAGAAGCAACTAATGAAAAACTGTTTTTT.

This clonotype was detected ten times or more. This chain uses TRBV6-5 with TRBJ1-6; 8 bases agree with TRBD1. The CDR3 sequence is 15 residues long. Germline lookup yields CDR1 MNHEY and CDR2 SVGAGI. V lost 6 bases and J lost 7; bases outside the gene matches: 8. The CDR3 DNA reads as TGTGCCAGCAGACCCCGGACAGGGAAGAATTCACCCCTCCACTTT. Protein: CASRPRTGKNSPLHF.